These 10 T cell receptor beta chains came from one sample sequenced in a study of beta chain features in type 1 diabetes (dated by TCRdb to between 2017 and 2018). Libraries were made using the immunoSEQ multiplex PCR assay. The entire amount of isolated RNA was reverse transcribed using the High Capacity cDNA Reverse Transcription Kit, so the sequenced TCRB transcripts were expressed ones. Imported from immuneACCESS, the table was reduced by TCRdb to in-frame sequences with V and J called. These copies leave out some clones; in studies compared against another copy, an unresolved V gene accounts for under half, and the cause of the remainder is not known. The sample table lists approximately 160,000 clones, around 8% of them with a count of one. Of the sample, approximately 0.69% is held by the ten largest clones. The sample taken for sequencing was central memory CD4+ T cells from blood. The receptors derive from a man aged 18 to 29 in good health.

This clone was observed many times. The V and J genes are TRBV28 and TRBJ1-2; the match to TRBD1 covers 7 bases. This CDR3 region has 14 residues. Per the germline V gene, CDR1 is MDHEN and CDR2 is SYDVKM. V lost 8 bases, J lost 4 bases, and 10 bases stayed unmatched. CDR3 protein: CASRISGTVYGYTF. The CDR3 DNA reads as TGTGCCAGCCGAATATCCGGGACAGTCTATGGCTACACCTTC.

This chain joins TRBV10-3 and TRBJ2-3; maybe TRBD2 (5 bases). Germline lookup yields CDR1 ENHRY and CDR2 SYGVKD. The CDR3 covers 16 residues. Trimming took off 8 bases at V and 6 bases at J, with 24 bases between the two ends. Written as DNA, the CDR3 is TGTGCCATCCGAAGTATAATTGGAGTAGCGAGGGATACGCAGTATTTT. Residues: CAIRSIIGVARDTQYF.

This clone was counted only a few times. V and J are TRBV28 and TRBJ2-1; 9 bases match TRBD2. The CDR3 is 14 residues long. The V gene's germline CDR1 is MDHEN and CDR2 SYDVKM. With V trimmed by 6 bases and J by 6 bases, 6 bases remained unmatched. The CDR3 DNA reads TGTGCCAGCAGACCGGGACTAGCATTCAATGAGCAGTTCTTC. Protein sequence: CASRPGLAFNEQFF.

V is TRBV7-2 and J is TRBJ1-2, with D perhaps matching TRBD1 (6 bases). The V gene lost 1 base and the J gene lost 4 bases, with 10 bases spanning the gap. The germline V gene encodes CDR1 SGHTA and CDR2 FQGNSA. This CDR3 region has 14 residues. The CDR3 here is CASSLEDSLYGYTF. CDR3 in DNA: TGTGCCAGCAGCTTAGAGGACAGCCTCTATGGCTACACCTTC.

The chain recombines TRBV30 with TRBJ2-1; tentatively, D is TRBD2 (6 bases). Germline V gene data show CDR1 as GTSNPN and CDR2 as SVGIG (reference sequence). V was trimmed by 5 bases and J by 7 bases, leaving 9 bases between them. The CDR3 totals 11 residues. The CDR3 DNA reads as TGTGCCTGGGGGGGGTGGAATGAGCAGTTCTTC. It encodes CAWGGWNEQFF.

This chain joins TRBV30 and TRBJ1-1; unclear D gene. The ends were cut back, 0 bases at V and 0 bases at J, with 5 bases in the middle. Germline CDR1 reads GTSNPN; CDR2 reads SVGIG (reference sequence). The CDR3 runs 13 residues. For the CDR3, the DNA is TGTGCCTGGAGTGTTCGTATGAACACTGAAGCTTTCTTT. As protein: CAWSVRMNTEAFF.

Many counts were recorded for this clone. The V call is TRBV7-9, the J call TRBJ2-1; D possibly corresponds to TRBD2 (7 bases). Germline V gene lookup returns CDR1 SEHNR and CDR2 FQNEAQ (reference sequence). The CDR3 runs 14 residues. V lost 11 bases and J lost 2, with 16 bases in between. DNA for the CDR3: TGTGCCGGGATAGGGGGGGGACCCTACAATGAGCAGTTCTTC. Translating gives CAGIGGGPYNEQFF.

CDR3 sequence reads: CASRTDSYEQFF. In nucleotides, the CDR3 is TGTGCCAGCAGGACGGACAGCTATGAGCAGTTCTTC. This chain connects TRBV6-1 to TRBJ2-1, with D possibly matching TRBD1 (6 bases). The CDR3 runs to 12 residues. CDR1 is MNHNS and CDR2 is SASEGT in the germline V gene. Trimming stripped 6 bases from V and 8 bases from J, with 11 bases between.

This clone was recorded at least ten times. Other DNA sequences in this sample translate to the same CDR3. This sequence joins TRBV29-1 and TRBJ2-3, with D uncertain. Germline V gene data show CDR1 as SQVTM and CDR2 as ANQGSEA. Trimming took off 2 bases at V and 0 bases at J, with 9 bases between the two ends. The CDR3 runs 14 residues. Here the CDR3 DNA reads TGCAGCGTTGAACGAGGAGACAGCACAGATACGCAGTATTTT. It is translated as CSVERGDSTDTQYF.

The CDR3 is CASSATGTSDTQYF. CDR3 DNA sequence: TGTGCCAGCAGCGCGACCGGGACTAGCGACACGCAGTATTTT. This chain links TRBV7-2 with TRBJ2-3; TRBD2 matches 10 bases. The length of the CDR3 is 14 residues. Germline loops: CDR1 SGHTA, CDR2 FQGNSA. Losses at the gene ends were 5 bases for V and 9 bases for J; bases not matched to a gene: 8.